This T cell receptor beta chain was captured by sequencing in a study of breast tumors, draining lymph nodes, adjacent tissues (TCRdb year 2016). The study in broad terms: In breast cancer patients, the study compared the TCR beta repertoires of tumor, adjacent nontumor tissue and axillary lymph nodes. The study aimed to assess the relationships and possible T-cell exchange between tumor, surrounding tissue and draining lymph node repertoires in human breast cancer. What the research found in general, with its limitations: The study presented the conclusion that tumor T cells originate in lymph nodes as consistent with a hypothesis, not as something directly demonstrated. Tumor and nontumor tissue repertoires were found to be significantly more similar in luminal-like than in basal-like breast cancer. Tumor T-cell repertoires showed less diversity than lymph node repertoires and more diversity than nontumor tissue repertoires, and tumor T-cell repertoires showed preferential V and J gene usage. The data were considered consistent with the idea that most tumor T cells come from the lymph node and then expand in tumor tissue.

Relative to germline, V is 8 bases shorter and J is 5 bases shorter, with 4 bases between their ends. From a lookup of the germline V gene, CDR1 and CDR2 are MNHNS and SASEGT. From its cysteine to its phenylalanine, the CDR3 spans 10 amino acids. The entry retains the CDR3 DNA only, 30 bases that are in frame from base 1. This clonotype was counted at least ten times. It lacks a known antigen. No clone much larger than this one lies a single base away; base qualities are absent. The listed sequencing device is Illumina HiSeq 2000. Multiplex PCR amplification was used to generate the TCR beta chain libraries. The amplified TCR beta chain products were analyzed by high-throughput sequencing. TCRdb handled the public reads itself, with Q25 trimming in fastp and clone calling in MiXCR, and kept productive beta chains. CDR3 protein sequences are deduplicated, and each keeps its most common genes and DNA. Within this sample are about 22,000 distinct CDR3 sequences, with roughly 60% of them counted one time only. The ten largest make up approximately 14% of the sample.

The chain uses TRBV6-1 and TRBJ2-4; the D gene cannot be resolved reliably. The receptor comes from a female donor with breast cancer. Some clones in this sample may be carry-over from other donors' samples. Sequencing input: breast tumor tissue. CDR3 protein: CASEQNIQYF. The sequence in DNA is TGTGCCAGCGAGCAAAACATTCAGTACTTC.